This T cell receptor (beta chain) was observed in a study of shared clonotypes between healthy human individuals (dated by TCRdb to 2018 to 2021). For context, the study as a whole: The cohort included three men and a couple of women between 18 and 49 years of age. Per donor, three plates each were used for CD4 naive and CD4 memory, two for CD8 naive, and one for CD8 memory. To estimate repertoire size and how much clonotype sharing occurs between individuals, the study deeply sequenced the blood TCR repertoires of roughly 5 healthy adults. Libraries were prepared and TCR repertoires were sequenced by different laboratories using diverse techniques, in order to increase sequencing depth and limit assay-specific biases. Each donor's leukapheresis produced roughly between roughly 0.85 and 9.5 billion PBMCs. The investigation overall reported the following: Even with the large sequencing depth, rarefaction of the sorted-subset datasets indicated that sequencing was incomplete. Compared with non-shared clonotypes, the clonotypes found in all four sorted-subset donors had higher generation probabilities. Because the study included only a small number of donors, the genetic and exposure-history diversity represented was limited. When a few donors were compared, the shared fraction of clonotypes was about 5.5% for naive CD4, about 4% for naive CD8, 2% to 2.5% for memory CD4, and 0.35% to 0.4% for memory CD8. Estimated clonotype richness was generally larger for naive than for memory subsets. Sampling was restricted to blood, and TCR repertoires in tissue are likely to differ from TCR repertoires in blood. Based on pairwise subsampling, the degree of clonotype sharing among donors was expected to be affected by sequencing depth.

Healthy HIV-negative adults with no recently reported acute infections or vaccinations were included as donors. Every donor was a Caucasian adult residing in Nashville, Tennessee, USA. Magnetic negative selection was used to enrich CD4+ T cells, after which naive cells were positively selected on CD45RA and the negative fraction became the memory subset. Blood was collected by leukapheresis, and PBMCs were isolated by Ficoll-Histopaque density gradient centrifugation and then cryopreserved in liquid nitrogen vapor phase. Analytical flow cytometry was used to check the purity and quantity of every magnetically sorted T cell population. Genomic DNA was isolated from each sorted fraction and quantified by UV absorbance on a Nanodrop 2000c. As to this clone: No cognate antigen has been identified for it. No quality values exist for individual bases; no much larger clone is one base distant.

Using the deep immunoSEQ assay, TCR CDR3 regions were amplified from genomic DNA by multiplex PCR. Extracted genomic DNA from each cell subset was spread evenly across all wells of several immunoSEQ 96-well plates, with each plate serving as a replicate. For sorted subsets, approximately 200 ng of genomic DNA, equivalent to around 31,000 T cell genomes, went into each replicate PCR. Purified libraries were measured with a Qubit 3.0 fluorometer, size-checked on a Bioanalyzer 2100, and measured again with the KAPA Library Quantification kit. Each immunoSEQ 96-well plate was sequenced on its own single-read 150-cycle Illumina NextSeq 550 flow cell. From the authors' description of their analysis: The immunoSEQ output contained only junctional sequences without quality scores, so filtering could not match that applied to full-length reads. To assign V/J genes and CDR3, sequences were annotated against IMGT germline references using PyIR, a Python wrapper for IgBLAST v1.9. Reads were removed for weak V/J assignments (E-value above 1e-6), missing CDR3, stop codons, out-of-frame junctions, or ambiguous translated residues. A V3J clonotype was defined by an identical inferred V gene, J gene, and CDR3 amino acid sequence. Percentage overlap between repertoires was computed as shared unique clonotypes divided by the size of the smaller repertoire. Three approaches were used to assess repertoire richness: RTK rarefaction, the Chao1 estimator, and Recon v2.1 estimates of unobserved clonotypes. Generation probabilities for all TCRbeta clonotypes obtained by the gDNA method from a few donors were computed using OLGA. Held by TCRdb, this immuneACCESS table contains in-frame sequences only and omits some clones. Under half of the omission traces to an unresolved V gene where checked; the cause of the rest is unknown. V and J calls and clone size are given by that table; D and trimming were obtained from the DNA. Present in this sample are 1,400,000 or so clones, 98% of which were seen just once. The ten largest clones take up approximately 0.38% of the sample.

The sample comprised naive CD4+ T cells sorted from blood. The cell subset or site label of this sample denotes: CD45RA+ positively selected. The source is a man aged 30 to 45 in good health.

DNA sequence: TGCAGCGGGAAGATGGTCGCGCCCCATGTATTAGATGAGCAGTTCTTC. This is translated as CSGKMVAPHVLDEQFF. Here the chain combines TRBV29-1 and TRBJ2-1, with no reliable assignment of the D segment. Reading the germline V gene gives CDR1 SQVTM and CDR2 ANQGSEA. V was cut back by 7 bases and J by 8 bases, leaving a gap of 27 bases between them. From its cysteine to its phenylalanine, the CDR3 spans 16 amino acids. The only DNA kept is the CDR3, 48 bases in frame from the first base.